The clone carrying this T cell receptor beta chain is termed medium-sized. V lost 4 bases to trimming and J lost 4 bases, with 19 bases between them. Germline V CDR1 and CDR2: MNHNY, SVGAGI (reference sequence). The CDR3 has 17 amino acids. TCRdb redid the calling of the RT-PCR reads with MiXCR, one entry per CDR3 protein. The table records fewer than 650 distinct CDR3 sequences, 35% to 40% of them present only once. Sequencing used memory CD4+ T cells from salivary gland. The receptor was derived from a female donor with primary Sjogren's syndrome. The chain employs TRBV6-6 and TRBJ2-2, with a possible D match to TRBD1 (6 bases). This chain's CDR3 is CASSSASGARFTGELFF. The CDR3, as DNA: TGTGCCAGCAGTTCCGCTTCAGGGGCCAGGTTCACCGGGGAGCTGTTTTTT.